One and the same sample provided the 5 T cell receptor beta chains below, sequenced in a study of patients and donors after allogeneic stem cell transplantation. TCRdb called the RT-PCR reads again in MiXCR, with one record for every CDR3 protein. Of some 960,000 distinct CDR3 sequences listed, 18% are singletons. The material sequenced was blood, either unsorted or a sorted T cell fraction (not recorded which). The receptors were gathered from a human donor who was either an allogeneic HSCT recipient or a stem cell or donor lymphocyte infusion donor (not recorded which). It is not recorded whose cells these are; they may come from a transplant donor.

Only a few counts were recorded for this clonotype. The chain has TRBV9 and TRBJ2-3; D is unclear. Germline V gives CDR1 SGDLS, CDR2 YYNGEE. The germline V and J ends were trimmed by 0 bases and 4 bases, with 12 bases remaining between them. This CDR3 is built from 15 residues. The chain's CDR3 is CASSVGRVVADTQYF. In DNA, the CDR3 is TGTGCCAGCAGCGTAGGACGGGTGGTGGCAGATACGCAGTATTTT.

The DNA for the CDR3 is TGTGCCTGCCTGGGTGGAAACACCATATATTTT. Encoded protein: CACLGGNTIYF. The rearrangement uses TRBV30 and TRBJ1-3; D ambiguous. The V and J ends lost 6 bases and 3 bases respectively, with 6 bases between them. Germline V gene data show CDR1 as GTSNPN and CDR2 as SVGIG (reference sequence). This CDR3 spans 11 amino acids.

CDR3 region: CASSLLHDEQFF. CDR3 bases: TGTGCCAGCAGCTTACTACATGATGAGCAGTTCTTC. V is TRBV7-9 and J is TRBJ2-1; D is unclear. This CDR3 spans 12 amino acids. Trimming stripped 2 bases from V and 8 bases from J, with 7 bases between. Per the germline V gene, CDR1 is SEHNR and CDR2 is FQNEAQ (reference sequence).

This clonotype was counted only a few times. CDR3 sequence reads: CASSQGLSSPLHF. CDR3 DNA sequence: TGTGCCAGCAGCCAAGGGCTGAGCTCACCCCTCCACTTT. The genes are TRBV14 and TRBJ1-6; D is ambiguous. The CDR3 runs to 13 residues. Germline CDR1 and CDR2: SGHDN and FVKESK. Trimming shortened V by 1 base and J by 10 bases, and 8 bases separated the two germline ends.

The chain links TRBV12-3 or TRBV12-4 to TRBJ2-3; D gene uncertain. There are 14 residues in the CDR3. V lost 5 bases and J 7 bases, leaving 16 bases between the germline ends. CDR3 coding DNA: TGTGCCAGCAGTAAAGAAGGTGGGCAGTATACGCAGTATTTT. The encoded protein is CASSKEGGQYTQYF.